This entry describes one TCR beta chain. Antigen specificity is unknown. The entry originates in a study of cytomegalovirus exposure and HLA in healthy donors. Overall study findings and caveats: Later examination showed HLA-associated TCR beta chains had greater clonal expansion than equally common others. Association of a missense DCLRE1C variant with TCR beta V- and J-gene trimming was reported in a later analysis.

Primers: 60 Vbeta forward and 13 Jbeta reverse. Measured with immunoSEQ multiplex PCR; TCRdb has only the in-frame clones, and not every one. The specimen's table records approximately 120,000 clones. The sample taken for sequencing was PBMCs. The receptor was derived from a man aged 18 to 35 in good health and CMV-seronegative.

This CDR3 reads CAWNVDSFYEQYF. The DNA of the CDR3 is TGTGCCTGGAACGTGGACAGCTTCTACGAGCAGTACTTC. V usage is TRBV30 and J usage is TRBJ2-5; TRBD1 is a possible D gene (6 bases). The assigned J gene may be wrong: the sequence end matches TRBJ2-7 better. Per the germline V gene, CDR1 is GTSNPN and CDR2 is SVGIG (reference sequence). This CDR3 comprises 13 residues.